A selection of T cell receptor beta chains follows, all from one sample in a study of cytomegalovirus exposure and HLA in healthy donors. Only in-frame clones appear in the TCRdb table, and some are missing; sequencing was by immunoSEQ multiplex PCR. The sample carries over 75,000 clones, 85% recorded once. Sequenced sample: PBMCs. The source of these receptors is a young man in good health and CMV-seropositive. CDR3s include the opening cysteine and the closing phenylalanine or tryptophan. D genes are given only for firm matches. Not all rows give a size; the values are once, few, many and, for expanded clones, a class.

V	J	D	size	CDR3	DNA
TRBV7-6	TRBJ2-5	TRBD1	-	CASSLLAGGALGETQYF	TGTGCCAGCAGCTTATTGGCAGGGGGCGCTTTGGGGGAGACCCAGTACTTC
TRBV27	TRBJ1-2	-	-	CASSLLGAGGYTF	TGTGCCAGCAGTTTACTGGGGGCGGGCGGCTACACCTTC
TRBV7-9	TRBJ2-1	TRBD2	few	CASSPAGVGLARYNEQFF	TGTGCCAGCAGCCCTGCAGGAGTGGGACTAGCGCGATACAATGAGCAGTTCTTC
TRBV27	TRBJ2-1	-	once	CASSDRGGPPLNEQFF	TGTGCCAGCAGTGACCGTGGTGGGCCCCCCTTGAATGAGCAGTTCTTC
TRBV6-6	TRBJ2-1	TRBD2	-	CASRSSGSSYNEQFF	TGTGCCAGCAGATCCAGCGGGAGTTCCTACAATGAGCAGTTCTTC
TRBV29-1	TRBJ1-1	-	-	CSGRSANTEAFF	TGCAGCGGCCGGAGTGCGAACACTGAAGCTTTCTTT
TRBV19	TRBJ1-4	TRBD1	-	CASTQGQATNEKLFF	TGTGCCAGTACCCAAGGACAGGCGACTAATGAAAAACTGTTTTTT
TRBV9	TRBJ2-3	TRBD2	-	CASSVVETSGDWTDTQYF	TGTGCCAGCAGCGTAGTGGAGACTAGCGGGGATTGGACAGATACGCAGTATTTT
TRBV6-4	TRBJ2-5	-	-	CASSASAHQETQYF	TGTGCCAGCAGTGCTAGCGCCCACCAAGAGACCCAGTACTTC
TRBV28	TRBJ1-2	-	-	CASRLTDYGYTF	TGTGCCAGCAGACTCACAGACTATGGCTACACCTTC
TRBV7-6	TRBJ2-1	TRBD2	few	CASSYGLAEYNEQFF	TGTGCCAGCAGCTACGGACTAGCGGAATACAATGAGCAGTTCTTC
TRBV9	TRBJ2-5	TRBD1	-	CASSVFDRGEGETQYF	TGTGCCAGCAGCGTCTTTGACAGGGGAGAGGGGGAGACCCAGTACTTC
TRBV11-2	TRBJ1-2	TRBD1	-	CASSETTGFYGYTF	TGTGCCAGCAGCGAGACGACAGGGTTTTATGGCTACACCTTC
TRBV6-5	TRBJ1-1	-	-	CASSYSRRLNTEAFF	TGTGCCAGCAGTTACTCGAGGCGGCTGAACACTGAAGCTTTCTTT